This entry features one T cell receptor (beta chain) sequence. What antigen it recognizes has not been identified. It has no much larger one-base neighbor in the sample; base qualities were not kept. The entry originates in a study of T-cell memory formation after mild COVID-19 (dated by TCRdb to about 2021). At the level of the whole study: Most TCR sequence clusters were specific to one of the two donors. Longitudinal TCRalpha and TCRbeta repertoire sequencing tracked T-cell clones expanding and contracting after mild COVID-19 in two donors. Two young, previously healthy adult volunteers made up the cohort, one male and one female.

The CDR3 runs 17 amino acids, cysteine and phenylalanine included. Of all the DNA, just the CDR3 is kept, 51 bases in frame from base 1. Germline trimming: 6 bases from V, 2 bases from J; junction bases outside gene matches: 13. Looking up the germline V gene (reference sequence) yields CDR1 SEHNR and CDR2 FQNEAQ. Results the study describes overall, beyond this receptor: Some responding clones were found in pre-infection memory, which suggests that pre-existing cross-reactive memory T cells took part in the SARS-CoV-2 response. Balanced CD4/CD8 phenotypes were observed for clones contracting from day 15 to 85, whereas a bias towards CD4+ was observed for a second wave of clones expanding from day 15 to 37. Only a couple of mild cases were covered in the study, and larger cohorts including severe cases with pre-infection samples were considered necessary. Contracting CD4+ clones appeared mostly in the CM and EM memory subsets, whereas CD8+ clones were enriched in EMRA. SARS-CoV-2 specificity of the second-wave clones peaking on day 37 was not confirmed.

Sequencing took place on an Illumina NovaSeq 6000. TCRalpha and TCRbeta cDNA libraries were built by 5'RACE with constant-segment primers, adding sample barcodes and unique molecular identifiers. RNA was extracted from every sample with Trizol reagent. Libraries were amplified in two PCR steps, with a second sample barcode and Illumina TruSeq adapters added in the second step. Sequencing of the libraries was done on an Illumina NovaSeq, producing 2 x 150 bp paired-end reads. The source study handled its data this way. Demultiplexing of reads and collapsing into UMI-guided consensus sequences were performed with migec v1.2.7. Using mixcr v2.1.11, UMI consensuses were aligned to TRA and TRB V and J templates and then assembled into clonotypes. A clonotype was counted as expanded or contracted only if both edgeR and NoisET called the change significant, with noise models trained on biological replicates. edgeR calls used a false discovery rate-adjusted p below 0.01 and a log2 fold-change threshold of 1. As an exploratory analysis of dynamics, max-normalized trajectories of the 1000 most abundant clonotypes were examined with PCA combined with hierarchical clustering. Separately sequenced CD4+ and CD8+ repertoires were used to assign a CD4 or CD8 phenotype to each responding clone. In TCRdb, the public reads were trimmed at Q25 with fastp and aligned with MiXCR, with productive beta chains retained. CDR3 protein sequences are deduplicated, and each keeps its most common genes and DNA. The V and J calls were not made by the authors but by TCRdb's processing. Counted in this sample were approximately 440,000 distinct CDR3 sequences; around 20% of them appeared once. More than 8% of the sample belongs to the ten largest clones.

Ficoll-Paque density gradient centrifugation was the method used to isolate PBMCs. This receptor was taken from an adult woman who had mild COVID-19 (a few samples of this study predate the infection). The sample titles of this study are shuffled in the database, so cell type and time point are left out; the donor was told from shared clones. The chain employs TRBV7-9 and TRBJ1-5; 7 central nucleotides agree with TRBD1. Sample: PBMCs or a T cell subset sorted from them (not recorded which). In nucleotide form, the sequence is TGTGCCAGCAGTAATAGCAAAGGGACAGCTGGCAATCAGCCCCAGCATTTT. Protein translation: CASSNSKGTAGNQPQHF.